Presented here are 17 T cell receptor beta chains from one specimen sequenced in a study of low-dose radiotherapy and immunotherapy resistance in tumors. Priming of first-strand cDNA relied on TRAV- and TRBV-specific primers (covering alpha and beta chains). TCR amplification involved 20 to 25 PCR cycles with a constant-region primer and V-primer adapter. MiXCR, run by TCRdb on the reads, gives a single entry per CDR3 protein. The data hold around 17,000 distinct CDR3 sequences, with approximately 70% observed a single time. Receptors originate from a human donor with advanced metastatic prostate, ovarian, gallbladder or colorectal cancer (not recorded which). This table probably holds off-target reads from a library built for another chain.

This chain links TRBV11-2 with TRBJ2-5, with TRBD2 identical over 8 bases. Germline V lookup: CDR1 SGHAT, CDR2 FQNNGV. Trimming cost V 3 bases and J 5 bases; bases outside gene matches: 8. CDR3 length: 15 residues. The CDR3 DNA is TGTGCCAGCAGCTTGACCAGCGGGGGTGTCGAGACCCAGTACTTC. The encoded protein is CASSLTSGGVETQYF.

This clonotype has more than one count but fewer than ten. The chain links TRBV29-1 to TRBJ2-3; 7 nucleotides align to TRBD1. This CDR3 spans 14 amino acids. V was clipped by 2 bases and J by 1 base; unmatched bases: 3. Germline V lookup: CDR1 SQVTM, CDR2 ANQGSEA. As DNA, the CDR3 is TGCAGCGTTGAAAAGGGGGCGGGCACAGATACGCAGTATTTT. This encodes CSVEKGAGTDTQYF.

The CDR3 region has the DNA TGCGCCAGCAGTCAAATTAGCGGGAGGGAAGACACCGGGGAGCTGTTTTTT. Translation: CASSQISGREDTGELFF. V gene TRBV23-1 combines with J gene TRBJ2-2; TRBD2 matches at 11 bases. TRBV23-1 is identified as an open reading frame with a role that is uncertain. The CDR3 is 17 residues long. After removal of 2 bases from V and 3 bases from J, the junction contained 5 bases not matched to a gene.

This clonotype was picked up a small number of times. The chain uses TRBV20-1 and TRBJ2-5; D not certain. In germline, CDR1 is DFQATT, CDR2 SNEGSKA (reference sequence). V lost 0 bases and J lost 13, with 15 bases in between. The CDR3 sequence is 12 residues long. CDR3 DNA sequence: TGCAGTGCTAGAGATCATGCGGCCGCAAGGTACTTC. As protein: CSARDHAAARYF.

The chain is built from TRBV7-2 and TRBJ1-1; D is perhaps TRBD1 (5 bases). The V gene lost 1 base and the J gene lost 4 bases, with 10 bases spanning the gap. This CDR3 comprises 14 residues. The germline V gene encodes CDR1 SGHTA and CDR2 FQGNSA. CDR3 amino acids: CASSLVGARTEAFF. CDR3 sequence (DNA): TGTGCCAGCAGCTTAGTCGGGGCGCGCACTGAAGCTTTCTTT.

J is TRBJ2-7 and V is TRBV11-2; a weak D match, TRBD1 (6 bases). The germline V gene encodes CDR1 SGHAT and CDR2 FQNNGV. The CDR3 runs to 14 residues. The V and J ends lost 5 bases and 1 base respectively, with 12 bases between them. The CDR3 coding sequence is TGTGCCAGCAGCCTAAACACAGGGTCCTACGAGCAGTACTTC. It specifies CASSLNTGSYEQYF.

The chain carries TRBV7-9 and TRBJ1-1, with no clear D. CDR1 is SEHNR and CDR2 is FQNEAQ in the germline V gene (reference sequence). This CDR3 is 18 amino acids long. Trimming shortened V by 5 bases and J by 4 bases, and 26 bases separated the two germline ends. The CDR3 DNA reads as TGTGCCAGCAGCCCCTTCAAGGGCAAGCGTCTTTGGGGCACTGAAGCTTTCTTT. Translation: CASSPFKGKRLWGTEAFF.

V gene TRBV4-3 combines with J gene TRBJ2-2; the match to TRBD1 covers 8 bases. V was pared by 3 bases and J by 0 bases, with 12 bases of the junction left unmatched. The CDR3 runs to 19 residues. Germline V gene lookup returns CDR1 LGHNA and CDR2 YSLEER. CDR3 residues: CASSHRLPRGHSNTGELFF. In nucleotides, the CDR3 is TGCGCCAGCAGCCATCGGTTACCCAGGGGGCACTCGAACACCGGGGAGCTGTTTTTT.

The chain recombines TRBV5-1 with TRBJ2-3; D is ambiguous. V gave up 7 bases and J gave up 2 bases, with 17 bases separating them. CDR1 is SGHRS and CDR2 is YFSETQ in the germline V gene. The CDR3 is made up of 15 amino acids. The CDR3 here is CASRELRPSTDTQYF. CDR3 DNA sequence: TGCGCCAGCCGAGAATTACGGCCCTCCACAGATACGCAGTATTTT.

The CDR3 DNA reads as TGCGCCAGCAGCCGCGATCCCGGCACTGAAGCTTTCTTT. This encodes CASSRDPGTEAFF. The rearrangement links TRBV4-3 to TRBJ1-1; D is unresolved. This CDR3 spans 13 amino acids. Germline loops: CDR1 LGHNA, CDR2 YSLEER. V was clipped by 4 bases and J by 4 bases, with 10 bases between them.

Only one count was recorded for this clonotype. As DNA, the CDR3 is TGTGCCAGCAGCTCCCAGAGCTCTGGGGCCAACGTCCTGACTTTC. Protein sequence: CASSSQSSGANVLTF. The chain is built from TRBV7-3 and TRBJ2-6; no firm D call. V was cut by 4 bases and J by 0 bases, with 7 bases left in between. Germline CDR1 and CDR2: SGHTA and FQGTGA. The CDR3 contains 15 residues.

V gene TRBV20-1 combines with J gene TRBJ2-7; 7 positions match TRBD1. CDR1 DFQATT and CDR2 SNEGSKA come from the germline V gene (reference sequence). J was trimmed by 2 bases and V by 0 bases; bases with no gene match: 7. This CDR3 is 15 amino acids long. CDR3 in amino acids: CSAREHGQVAYEQYF. The CDR3, as DNA: TGCAGTGCTAGAGAACACGGACAGGTCGCCTACGAGCAGTACTTC.

This clonotype is labeled large. The chain has TRBV10-3 and TRBJ2-1, with D possibly TRBD2 on 6 matching bases. Trimming removed 2 bases from V and 8 bases from J, with 13 bases in between. The CDR3 totals 14 residues. Germline V CDR1 and CDR2: ENHRY, SYGVKD. CDR3 DNA sequence: TGTGCCATCAGTGAGCAAACTAGCCAAGATGAGCAGTTCTTC. Its translation: CAISEQTSQDEQFF.

The J gene is TRBJ1-1, the V gene TRBV20-1; possibly TRBD1 for D (6 bases). Trimming stripped 6 bases from V and 5 bases from J, with 25 bases between. This CDR3 has 16 residues. CDR1 DFQATT and CDR2 SNEGSKA come from the germline V gene (reference sequence). The CDR3 DNA follows: TGCAGTGCCCTATATATATCGAGTGGGGGCTGGACTGAAGCTTTCTTT. Translation gives CSALYISSGGWTEAFF.

CDR3 in amino acids: CASSTPMGLAGEQFF. The CDR3 region has the DNA TGTGCCAGCAGTACACCGATGGGACTAGCGGGAGAGCAGTTCTTC. The chain is built from TRBV28 and TRBJ2-1; 13 nucleotides align to TRBD2. CDR3 length: 15 amino acids. Germline CDR1 and CDR2: MDHEN and SYDVKM. The ends lost 5 bases at V and 10 bases at J; junction bases unmatched: 8.

In this sample, this clonotype turned up once. This chain links TRBV29-1 with TRBJ1-4, with 7 bases aligning to TRBD1. Germline lookup yields CDR1 SQVTM and CDR2 ANQGSEA. V lost 4 bases to trimming and J lost 3 bases; unmatched junction nucleotides: 8. This CDR3 spans 15 amino acids. The CDR3 coding sequence is TGCAGCGTTGGTCTAACGGACAGGCCTAATGAAAAACTGTTTTTT. This encodes CSVGLTDRPNEKLFF.

J is TRBJ2-3 and V is TRBV20-1; possibly TRBD2 for D (6 bases). Trimming took off 3 bases at V and 2 bases at J, with 15 bases between the two ends. This CDR3 is built from 15 residues. Germline values: CDR1 DFQATT, CDR2 SNEGSKA (reference sequence). The CDR3 DNA sequence: TGCAGTGCTAGCCCGGTTGCGGGATACACAGATACGCAGTATTTT. Encoded protein: CSASPVAGYTDTQYF.